This TCR beta chain originates from a study of neurological immune-mediated disorders. Sample time point: technical triplicate 3. CD4+ or CD8+ T cells at a count of some 900,000 served as input for the sorted libraries. This clonotype has at least ten counts. The cDNA was generated by 5'RACE with 10-nucleotide random UMIs. MiXCR, run by TCRdb on the 5' RACE reads, gives a single entry per CDR3 protein. There are tens of thousands of distinct CDR3 sequences in the sample; about 15% occur only once, and about 4.9% lies in the top ten. The material sequenced was CD4+ T cells from blood. The sequence was obtained from a female donor with HTLV-1-associated myelopathy (HAM/TSP).

CDR3 coding DNA: TGTGCCAGCAGCTTCGGGGACAGGGGAGGTGGCTACACCTTC. As protein: CASSFGDRGGGYTF. The gene calls are TRBV7-9 and TRBJ1-2; 10 bases match TRBD1. Germline assignment: CDR1 SEHNR and CDR2 FQNEAQ (reference sequence). Unmatched junction bases numbered 5, after V lost 3 bases and J lost 7 bases. This CDR3 is built from 14 residues.